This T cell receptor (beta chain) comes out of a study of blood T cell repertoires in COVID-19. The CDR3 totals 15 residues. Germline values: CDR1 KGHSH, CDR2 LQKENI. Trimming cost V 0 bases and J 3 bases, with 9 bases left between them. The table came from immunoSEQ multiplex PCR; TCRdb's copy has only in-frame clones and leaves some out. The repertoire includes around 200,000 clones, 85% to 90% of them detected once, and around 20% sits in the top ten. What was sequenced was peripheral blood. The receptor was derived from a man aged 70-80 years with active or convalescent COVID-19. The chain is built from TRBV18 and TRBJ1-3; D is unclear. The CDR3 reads CASSPPQASGNTIYF. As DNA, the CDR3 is TGTGCCAGCTCACCACCTCAGGCGAGTGGAAACACCATATATTTT.